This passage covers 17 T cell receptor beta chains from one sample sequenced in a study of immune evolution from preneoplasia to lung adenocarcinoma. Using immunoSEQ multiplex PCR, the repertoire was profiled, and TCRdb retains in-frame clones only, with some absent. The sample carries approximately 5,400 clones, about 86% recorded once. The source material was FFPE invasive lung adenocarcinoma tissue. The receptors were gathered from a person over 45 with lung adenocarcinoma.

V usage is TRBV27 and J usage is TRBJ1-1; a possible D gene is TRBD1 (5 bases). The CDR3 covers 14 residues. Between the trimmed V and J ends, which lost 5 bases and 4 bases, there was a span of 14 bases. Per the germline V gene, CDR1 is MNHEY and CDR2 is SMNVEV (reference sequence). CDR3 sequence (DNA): TGTGCCAGCAGTCCCCAGGGAGTGGGCACTGAAGCTTTCTTT. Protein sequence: CASSPQGVGTEAFF.

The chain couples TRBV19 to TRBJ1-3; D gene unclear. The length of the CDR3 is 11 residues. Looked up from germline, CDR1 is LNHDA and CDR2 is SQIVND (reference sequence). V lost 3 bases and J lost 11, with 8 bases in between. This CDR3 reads CASSIHKSIYF. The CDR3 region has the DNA TGTGCCAGTAGTATCCATAAGTCCATATATTTT.

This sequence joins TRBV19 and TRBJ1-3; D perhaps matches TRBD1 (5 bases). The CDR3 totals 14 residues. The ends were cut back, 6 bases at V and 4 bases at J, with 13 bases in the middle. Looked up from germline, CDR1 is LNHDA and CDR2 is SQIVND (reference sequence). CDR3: CASRSWGSGNTIYF. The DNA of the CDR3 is TGTGCCAGTAGGAGCTGGGGGTCGGGAAACACCATATATTTT. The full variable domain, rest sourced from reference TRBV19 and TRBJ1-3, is DGGITQSPKYLFRKEGQNVTLSCEQNLNHDAMYWYRQDPGQGLRLIYYSQIVNDFQKGDIAEGYSVSREKKESFPLTVTSAQKNPTAFYLCASRSWGSGNTIYFGEGSWLTVV.

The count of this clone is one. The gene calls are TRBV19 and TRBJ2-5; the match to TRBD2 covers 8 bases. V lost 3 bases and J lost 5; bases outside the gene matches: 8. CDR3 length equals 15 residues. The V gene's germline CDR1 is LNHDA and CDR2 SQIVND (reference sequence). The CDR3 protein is CASSIRRERGETQYF. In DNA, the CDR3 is TGTGCCAGTAGTATTAGGCGGGAGCGGGGGGAGACCCAGTACTTC.

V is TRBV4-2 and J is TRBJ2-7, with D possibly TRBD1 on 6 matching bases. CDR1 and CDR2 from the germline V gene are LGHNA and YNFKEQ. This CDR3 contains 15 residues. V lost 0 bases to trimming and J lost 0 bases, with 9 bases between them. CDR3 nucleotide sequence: TGTGCCAGCAGCCAAGAGGGGGCAAGCTCCTACGAGCAGTACTTC. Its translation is CASSQEGASSYEQYF.

CDR3: CATHNEQFF. CDR3 nucleotide sequence: TGTGCCACCCACAATGAGCAGTTCTTC. The chain carries TRBV15 and TRBJ2-1; D remains ambiguous. The length of the CDR3 is 9 residues. Deletions cut 8 bases from V and 5 bases from J, with 1 base between. Looked up from germline, CDR1 is LNHNV and CDR2 is YYDKDF (reference sequence).

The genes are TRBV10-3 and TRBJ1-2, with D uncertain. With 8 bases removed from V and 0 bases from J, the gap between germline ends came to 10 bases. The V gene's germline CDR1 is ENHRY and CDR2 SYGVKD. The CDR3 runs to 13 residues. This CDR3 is CAIQDGANYGYTF. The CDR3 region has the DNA TGTGCCATCCAGGACGGAGCTAACTATGGCTACACCTTC.

The CDR3 nucleotides read TGCAGCGGGGGGGATGAGGGACGCGGGGGCTACACCTTC. Its protein product is CSGGDEGRGGYTF. The chain carries TRBV29-1 and TRBJ1-2; maybe TRBD1 (5 bases). Germline V CDR1 and CDR2: SQVTM, ANQGSEA. Trimming removed 7 bases at V and 8 bases at J, with 20 bases between. CDR3 size: 13 residues.

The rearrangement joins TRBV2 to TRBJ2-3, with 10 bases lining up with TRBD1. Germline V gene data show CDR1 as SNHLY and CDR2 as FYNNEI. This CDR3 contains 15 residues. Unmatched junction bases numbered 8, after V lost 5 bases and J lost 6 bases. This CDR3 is CASSLDRGDSDTQYF. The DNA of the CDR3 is TGTGCCAGCAGTCTGGACAGGGGGGATTCGGATACGCAGTATTTT.

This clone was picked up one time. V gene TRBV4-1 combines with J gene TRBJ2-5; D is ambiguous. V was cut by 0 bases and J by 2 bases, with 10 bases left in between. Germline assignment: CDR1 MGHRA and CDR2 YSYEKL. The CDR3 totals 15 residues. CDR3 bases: TGCGCCAGCAGCCAAGATTCGGGCGATCAAGAGACCCAGTACTTC. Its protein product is CASSQDSGDQETQYF.

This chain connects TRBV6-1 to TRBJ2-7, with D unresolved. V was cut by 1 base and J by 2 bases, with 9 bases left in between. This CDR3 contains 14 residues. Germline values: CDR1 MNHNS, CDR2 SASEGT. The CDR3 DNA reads TGTGCCAGCAGTGAAGTTCGCACAGCCTACGAGCAGTACTTC. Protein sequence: CASSEVRTAYEQYF.

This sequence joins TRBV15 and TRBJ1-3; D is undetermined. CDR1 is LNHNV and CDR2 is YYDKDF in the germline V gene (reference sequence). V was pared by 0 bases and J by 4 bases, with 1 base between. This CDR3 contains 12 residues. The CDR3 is CATSREGNTIYF. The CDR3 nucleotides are TGTGCCACCAGCAGAGAAGGAAACACCATATATTTT. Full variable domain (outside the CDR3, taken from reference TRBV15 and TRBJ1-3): DAMVIQNPRYQVTQFGKPVTLSCSQTLNHNVMYWYQQKSSQAPKLLFHYYDKDFNNEADTPDNFQSRRPNTSFCFLDIRSPGLGDTAMYLCATSREGNTIYFGEGSWLTVV.

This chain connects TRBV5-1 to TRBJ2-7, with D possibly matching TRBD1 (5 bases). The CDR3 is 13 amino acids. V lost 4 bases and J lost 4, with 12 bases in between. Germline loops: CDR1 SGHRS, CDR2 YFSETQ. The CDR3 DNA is TGCGCCAGCAGCCAGACAGACCTTTACGAGCAGTACTTC. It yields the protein CASSQTDLYEQYF.

The DNA of the CDR3 is TGTGCCACCAGCAGAGATGGTGTTCAACAAACCCCTTTCTTT. Protein: CATSRDGVQQTPFF. The chain has TRBV15 and TRBJ1-1; D is uncertain. Trimming took off 0 bases at V and 12 bases at J, with 17 bases between the two ends. The CDR3 covers 14 residues. CDR1 is LNHNV and CDR2 is YYDKDF in the germline V gene (reference sequence). Based on the CDR3 plus reference TRBV15 and TRBJ1-1, the full variable domain is DAMVIQNPRYQVTQFGKPVTLSCSQTLNHNVMYWYQQKSSQAPKLLFHYYDKDFNNEADTPDNFQSRRPNTSFCFLDIRSPGLGDTAMYLCATSRDGVQQTPFFGQGTRLTVV.

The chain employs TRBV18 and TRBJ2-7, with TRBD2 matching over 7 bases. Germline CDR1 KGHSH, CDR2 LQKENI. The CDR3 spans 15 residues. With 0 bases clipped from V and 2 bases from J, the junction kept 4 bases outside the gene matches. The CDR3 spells CASSPPGTTAYEQYF. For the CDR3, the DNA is TGTGCCAGCTCACCACCCGGGACTACCGCCTACGAGCAGTACTTC.

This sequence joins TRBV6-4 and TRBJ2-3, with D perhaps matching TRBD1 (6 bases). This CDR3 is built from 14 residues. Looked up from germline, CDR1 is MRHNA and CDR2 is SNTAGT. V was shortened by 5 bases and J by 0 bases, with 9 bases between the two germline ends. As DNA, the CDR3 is TGTGCCAGCAGTAATGGACAGAGCACAGATACGCAGTATTTT. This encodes CASSNGQSTDTQYF.

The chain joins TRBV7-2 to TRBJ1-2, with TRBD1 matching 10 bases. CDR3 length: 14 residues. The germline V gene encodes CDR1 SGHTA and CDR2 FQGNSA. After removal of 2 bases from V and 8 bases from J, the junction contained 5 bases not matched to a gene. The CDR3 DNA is TGTGCCAGCAGCTTAAGGGACAGGGGACTGGGCTACACCTTC. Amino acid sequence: CASSLRDRGLGYTF.